The 27 T cell receptor beta chains given below trace back to one sample, sequenced in a study of neoadjuvant anti-PD-1 for oral cavity cancer. Repertoires were generated with immunoSEQ multiplex PCR, while TCRdb's copy carries only in-frame clones and drops some. Among about 16,000 clones listed, about two thirds were seen once. This material consisted of PBMCs, taken before nivolumab (anti-PD-1) treatment. Every receptor here comes from a person between 35 and 79 years old with oral cavity squamous cell carcinoma.

This chain joins TRBV28 and TRBJ1-1; TRBD1 aligns across 9 bases. The CDR3 runs to 12 residues. Trimming took 6 bases from V and 4 from J; bases not matched to a gene: 0. Germline V gene data show CDR1 as MDHEN and CDR2 as SYDVKM. CDR3: CASRTGGTEAFF. Here the CDR3 DNA reads TGTGCCAGCAGGACAGGGGGCACTGAAGCTTTCTTT.

The rearrangement links TRBV10-2 to TRBJ1-4; TRBD1 aligns across 8 bases. CDR3 length: 14 amino acids. CDR1 WSHSY and CDR2 SAAADI come from the germline V gene. The V segment lost 10 bases and the J segment 6 bases; nucleotides outside the gene matches: 10. In DNA, the CDR3 is TGCGCCACCGTCGACAGGGGTCCCGATGAAAAACTGTTTTTT. Translating gives CATVDRGPDEKLFF.

The chain uses TRBV19 and TRBJ1-5; D gene unclear. CDR3 length equals 15 residues. CDR1 is LNHDA and CDR2 is SQIVND in the germline V gene (reference sequence). Between the trimmed V and J ends, which lost 9 bases and 1 base, there was a span of 16 bases. CDR3 sequence: CASKPIYNSNQPQHF. The CDR3 DNA reads TGTGCCAGCAAACCAATATACAACAGCAATCAGCCCCAGCATTTT. Based on the CDR3 plus reference TRBV19 and TRBJ1-5, the full variable domain is DGGITQSPKYLFRKEGQNVTLSCEQNLNHDAMYWYRQDPGQGLRLIYYSQIVNDFQKGDIAEGYSVSREKKESFPLTVTSAQKNPTAFYLCASKPIYNSNQPQHFGDGTRLSIL.

V usage is TRBV10-1 and J usage is TRBJ1-3; 8 positions match TRBD1. Germline CDR1 is WNHNN and CDR2 is SYGVQD (reference sequence). This CDR3 region has 14 residues. The junction had 1 base not matched to a gene; V was cut back by 4 bases and J by 2 bases. The CDR3 coding sequence is TGCGCCAGCAGTGTGGACAGGGCTGGAAACACCATATATTTT. Protein sequence: CASSVDRAGNTIYF.

This chain connects TRBV23-1 to TRBJ2-1; TRBD1 is a possible D gene (6 bases). TRBV23-1 is sorted into the ORF group, with uncertain function. Trimming pared 4 bases from V and 5 bases from J, leaving 18 bases between. This CDR3 is built from 16 residues. The CDR3 protein is CASSPAPGHGNNEQFF. Here the CDR3 DNA reads TGCGCCAGCAGTCCTGCACCGGGACATGGGAACAATGAGCAGTTCTTC.

V usage is TRBV19 and J usage is TRBJ2-3, with D unclear. V was shortened by 3 bases and J by 2 bases, with 12 bases between the two germline ends. This CDR3 spans 15 amino acids. Germline V gives CDR1 LNHDA, CDR2 SQIVND (reference sequence). The CDR3 reads CASSMGNSFTDTQYF. The CDR3 DNA reads as TGTGCCAGTAGTATGGGGAACTCTTTCACAGATACGCAGTATTTT.

The chain uses TRBV6-1 and TRBJ2-3; tentative D call: TRBD1 (6 bases). Germline CDR1 MNHNS, CDR2 SASEGT. This CDR3 is built from 15 residues. Trimming cost V 9 bases and J 2 bases, with 18 bases left between them. The CDR3 nucleotides are TGTGCCAGTCCCTCCGACAGGAGATACACAGATACGCAGTATTTT. Amino acids: CASPSDRRYTDTQYF.

This clone was counted a few times. The chain carries TRBV19 and TRBJ1-3; 9 bases match TRBD1. The germline V gene has CDR1 LNHDA and CDR2 SQIVND (reference sequence). With V trimmed by 4 bases and J by 9 bases, 4 bases remained unmatched. This CDR3 region has 13 residues. Written as DNA, the CDR3 is TGTGCCAGTAGTACAACAGGGGGCCGCACCATATATTTT. This encodes CASSTTGGRTIYF.

V is TRBV7-3 and J is TRBJ2-1, with D tentatively TRBD1 (5 bases). The CDR3 contains 13 residues. Per germline, CDR1 SGHTA and CDR2 FQGTGA. V lost 5 bases and J lost 5, with 10 bases in between. CDR3 region: CASSTGRNNEQFF. The CDR3 DNA reads as TGTGCCAGCAGCACAGGACGGAACAATGAGCAGTTCTTC.

The chain recombines TRBV6-5 with TRBJ2-1, with D hard to call. The CDR3 sequence is 13 residues long. The germline V and J ends were trimmed by 9 bases and 0 bases, with 9 bases remaining between them. Germline V gives CDR1 MNHEY, CDR2 SVGAGI. The chain's CDR3 is CASQDSSYNEQFF. As DNA, the CDR3 is TGTGCCAGTCAAGATAGCTCCTACAATGAGCAGTTCTTC.

The chain couples TRBV6-5 to TRBJ1-1; D not resolved. With 0 bases removed from V and 6 bases from J, the gap between germline ends came to 17 bases. Germline loops: CDR1 MNHEY, CDR2 SVGAGI. The CDR3 extends over 16 amino acids. CDR3 residues: CASSYSRVRKGAEAFF. Written as DNA, the CDR3 is TGTGCCAGCAGTTACTCCCGGGTCCGGAAGGGTGCTGAAGCTTTCTTT.

This chain connects TRBV12-5 to TRBJ1-6; D remains ambiguous. V lost 0 bases and J 9 bases, leaving 6 bases between the germline ends. The CDR3 is 13 amino acids. The germline CDR1 and CDR2 sequences are LGHNT and FRNRAP. The CDR3 reads CASGLVTSSPLHF. The CDR3, as DNA: TGTGCTAGTGGTTTGGTCACATCTTCACCCCTCCACTTT.

This clone turned up a few times. The V call is TRBV12-5, the J call TRBJ1-1, with 7 positions matching TRBD1. This CDR3 contains 13 residues. Germline V gives CDR1 LGHNT, CDR2 FRNRAP. The trim removed 0 bases at V and 11 bases at J, leaving 6 bases unmatched. The CDR3 coding sequence is TGTGCTAGTGGTTTGGTACAGGGGCTGAAGGCTTTCTTT. Amino acids: CASGLVQGLKAFF.

The chain employs TRBV6-1 and TRBJ1-1; D unresolved. CDR3 length: 13 residues. V shed 1 base and J shed 1 base, with 4 bases lying between them. The germline gives CDR1 MNHNS, CDR2 SASEGT. This CDR3 reads CASSEEENTEAFF. CDR3 DNA: TGTGCCAGCAGTGAAGAAGAGAACACTGAAGCTTTCTTT.

V gene TRBV11-2 combines with J gene TRBJ2-7, with TRBD1 identical over 7 bases. Germline CDR1 SGHAT, CDR2 FQNNGV. The CDR3 has 14 residues. J gave up 4 bases and V 5 bases, and 8 bases lay outside the gene matches. The CDR3 DNA is TGTGCCAGCAGCCGCCTCAGGGGGTCGTACGAGCAGTACTTC. It codes for CASSRLRGSYEQYF.

The chain combines TRBV11-2 with TRBJ2-6; a possible D gene is TRBD1 (6 bases). Germline V gene sequence: CDR1 SGHAT, CDR2 FQNNGV. This CDR3 spans 16 amino acids. Trimming stripped 1 base from V and 0 bases from J, with 7 bases between. CDR3 DNA sequence: TGTGCCAGCAGCTTAGGAGGGGGCTCTGGGGCCAACGTCCTGACTTTC. Its translation is CASSLGGGSGANVLTF.

CDR3 amino acids: CASSLDTNTGELFF. The CDR3 DNA reads TGCGCCAGCAGCCTTGATACGAACACCGGGGAGCTGTTTTTT. V gene TRBV10-2 combines with J gene TRBJ2-2, with D hard to call. The CDR3 is 14 residues long. In germline, CDR1 is WSHSY, CDR2 SAAADI. The ends were cut back, 6 bases at V and 0 bases at J, with 8 bases in the middle.

This chain joins TRBV6-1 and TRBJ2-3; D uncertain. This CDR3 has 15 amino acids. V lost 0 bases to trimming and J lost 4 bases, with 11 bases between them. CDR1 is MNHNS, CDR2 SASEGT, per germline. The CDR3 loop reads CASSEAGSFADTQYF. Here the CDR3 DNA reads TGTGCCAGCAGTGAAGCGGGCAGTTTCGCAGATACGCAGTATTTT.

The chain uses TRBV7-6 and TRBJ1-5; possible D gene TRBD1, 5 bases. Trimming pared 5 bases from V and 7 bases from J, leaving 15 bases between. Germline-derived CDR1 and CDR2 are SGHVS and FNYEAQ. The CDR3 is 14 amino acids. CDR3 in amino acids: CASSPGRGSQPQHF. In DNA form, the CDR3 reads TGTGCCAGCAGCCCGGGGCGGGGAAGCCAGCCCCAGCATTTT.

The J gene is TRBJ1-2, the V gene TRBV5-1; D gene ambiguous. Trimming took 1 base from V and 6 from J, leaving 22 bases between them. The CDR3 is 17 residues long. The germline gives CDR1 SGHRS, CDR2 YFSETQ. The chain's CDR3 is CASSLSGGQTRWNGYTF. The CDR3 DNA follows: TGCGCCAGCAGCTTGTCCGGAGGGCAGACAAGATGGAATGGCTACACCTTC.

This sequence joins TRBV19 and TRBJ2-7; maybe TRBD2 (7 bases). This CDR3 contains 13 residues. The germline V gene encodes CDR1 LNHDA and CDR2 SQIVND (reference sequence). V shed 7 bases and J shed 2 bases, with 12 bases lying between them. The CDR3 loop is CASNGRGTYEQYF. The DNA for the CDR3 is TGTGCCAGTAATGGGAGGGGGACCTACGAGCAGTACTTC.

The J gene is TRBJ2-3, the V gene TRBV11-2; 7 bases match TRBD2. This CDR3 comprises 18 residues. The germline V gene has CDR1 SGHAT and CDR2 FQNNGV. The ends lost 1 base at V and 0 bases at J; junction bases unmatched: 10. As DNA, the CDR3 is TGTGCCAGCAGCTTAGGGGTACTAGCGTCCGCTAGCACAGATACGCAGTATTTT. Protein sequence: CASSLGVLASASTDTQYF.

This chain links TRBV7-9 with TRBJ2-5, with 15 bases aligning to TRBD2. Per the germline V gene, CDR1 is SEHNR and CDR2 is FQNEAQ (reference sequence). Losses at the gene ends were 3 bases for V and 5 bases for J; bases not matched to a gene: 13. The CDR3 consists of 19 residues. This chain's CDR3 is CASSFVGRTSGRGRETQYF. In DNA, the CDR3 is TGTGCCAGCAGCTTTGTAGGCCGGACTAGCGGGAGGGGCCGGGAGACCCAGTACTTC. The complete variable domain, with remaining parts taken from reference TRBV7-9 and TRBJ2-5, reads DTGVSQNPRHKITKRGQNVTFRCDPISEHNRLYWYRQTLGQGPEFLTYFQNEAQLEKSRLLSDRFSAERPKGSFSTLEIQRTEQGDSAMYLCASSFVGRTSGRGRETQYFGPGTRLLVL.

This rearrangement joins TRBV18 to TRBJ1-4, with D perhaps matching TRBD1 (5 bases). Deletions cut 0 bases from V and 7 bases from J, with 12 bases between. Germline assignment: CDR1 KGHSH and CDR2 LQKENI. This CDR3 comprises 15 residues. CDR3 DNA sequence: TGTGCCAGCTCACCACCGGGGACGGTGCGTGAAAAACTGTTTTTT. This gives the protein CASSPPGTVREKLFF. Complete variable domain (other parts from reference TRBV18 and TRBJ1-4): NAGVMQNPRHLVRRRGQEARLRCSPMKGHSHVYWYRQLPEEGLKFMVYLQKENIIDESGMPKERFSAEFPKEGPSILRIQQVVRGDSAAYFCASSPPGTVREKLFFGSGTQLSVL.

This chain connects TRBV7-6 to TRBJ2-7; 9 nucleotides match TRBD2. The germline V gene encodes CDR1 SGHVS and CDR2 FNYEAQ. Trimming removed 0 bases from V and 4 bases from J; junction bases left unmatched: 7. This CDR3 is 16 amino acids long. In DNA, the CDR3 is TGTGCCAGCAGCTTAGCGCCTCTAGCGGGATTTTACGAGCAGTACTTC. Amino acid sequence: CASSLAPLAGFYEQYF.

The genes are TRBV6-5 and TRBJ2-1; D is undetermined. CDR1 MNHEY and CDR2 SVGAGI come from the germline V gene. This CDR3 has 11 residues. The V end lost 2 bases, the J end lost 14 bases, and 10 bases lay between the germline ends. The DNA of the CDR3 is TGTGCCAGCAGTTACCAGCTAATGAAGTTCTTC. Protein sequence: CASSYQLMKFF.

This clone was counted a few times. This sequence joins TRBV19 and TRBJ1-2; D ambiguous. The CDR3 covers 14 residues. The germline V and J ends were trimmed by 6 bases and 4 bases, with 15 bases remaining between them. Germline lookup yields CDR1 LNHDA and CDR2 SQIVND (reference sequence). In nucleotides, the CDR3 is TGTGCCAGTAGGAGTGGGGTCGATTTCTATGGCTACACCTTC. It translates to CASRSGVDFYGYTF.